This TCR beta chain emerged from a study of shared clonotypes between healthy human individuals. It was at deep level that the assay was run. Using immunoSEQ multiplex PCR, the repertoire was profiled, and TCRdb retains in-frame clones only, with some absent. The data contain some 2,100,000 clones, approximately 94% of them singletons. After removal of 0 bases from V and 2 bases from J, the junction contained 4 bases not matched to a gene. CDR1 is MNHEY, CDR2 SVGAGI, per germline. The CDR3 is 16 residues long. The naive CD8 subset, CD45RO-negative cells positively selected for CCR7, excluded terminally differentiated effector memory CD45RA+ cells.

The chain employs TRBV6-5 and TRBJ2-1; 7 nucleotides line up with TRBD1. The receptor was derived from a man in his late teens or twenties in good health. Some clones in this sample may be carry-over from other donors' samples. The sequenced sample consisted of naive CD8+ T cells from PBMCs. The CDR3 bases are TGTGCCAGCAGTTACTCATCGGGACAGACCTACAATGAGCAGTTCTTC. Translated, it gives CASSYSSGQTYNEQFF.